Below are 29 T cell receptor beta chains sequenced from a single sample in a study of blood T cell repertoires in COVID-19. Repertoires were generated with immunoSEQ multiplex PCR, while TCRdb's copy carries only in-frame clones and drops some. The sample shows approximately 260,000 clones, 84% of them seen only once. The source material was peripheral blood. The origin of the receptors is a human donor in a cohort sampled during active COVID-19.

V and J are TRBV11-2 and TRBJ2-7, with 7 bases fitting TRBD1. CDR3 length: 15 amino acids. In germline, CDR1 is SGHAT, CDR2 FQNNGV. The V and J ends lost 1 base and 7 bases, in that order; junction bases with no gene match: 10. The CDR3, as DNA: TGTGCCAGCAGCTTAGTGGCACAGGGGAATGGGGAGCAGTACTTC. It is translated as CASSLVAQGNGEQYF.

The chain carries TRBV7-2 and TRBJ1-3; D remains unclear. The CDR3 sequence is 14 residues long. The germline V gene encodes CDR1 SGHTA and CDR2 FQGNSA. Deletions cut 5 bases from V and 0 bases from J, with 8 bases between. CDR3: CASSQVSSGNTIYF. The CDR3 DNA follows: TGTGCCAGCAGCCAAGTCAGCTCTGGAAACACCATATATTTT.

The chain employs TRBV19 and TRBJ2-2; the D gene is possibly TRBD2 (6 bases). Germline V gives CDR1 LNHDA, CDR2 SQIVND (reference sequence). V lost 1 base to trimming and J lost 2 bases, with 14 bases between them. The CDR3 spans 17 residues. The CDR3 here is CASSIAGVELNTGELFF. CDR3 in DNA: TGTGCCAGTAGTATAGCGGGGGTCGAATTAAACACCGGGGAGCTGTTTTTT. The whole variable domain, remainder taken from reference TRBV19 and TRBJ2-2, is DGGITQSPKYLFRKEGQNVTLSCEQNLNHDAMYWYRQDPGQGLRLIYYSQIVNDFQKGDIAEGYSVSREKKESFPLTVTSAQKNPTAFYLCASSIAGVELNTGELFFGEGSRLTVL.

The chain combines TRBV28 with TRBJ2-7, with D tentatively TRBD2 (6 bases). CDR1 and CDR2 (germline): MDHEN, SYDVKM. The CDR3 has 14 amino acids. Between the trimmed V and J ends, which lost 4 bases and 5 bases, there was a span of 15 bases. The DNA of the CDR3 is TGTGCCAGCAGTTCCTGGGGAGGAGTCCACGAGCAGTACTTC. Translation gives CASSSWGGVHEQYF. Based on the CDR3 plus reference TRBV28 and TRBJ2-7, the full variable domain is DVKVTQSSRYLVKRTGEKVFLECVQDMDHENMFWYRQDPGLGLRLIYFSYDVKMKEKGDIPEGYSVSREKKERFSLILESASTNQTSMYLCASSSWGGVHEQYFGPGTRLTVT.

This chain uses TRBV12-1 with TRBJ2-3; the table gives TRBD2 as D, unverified against the DNA. TRBV12-1 is a known pseudogene. The CDR3 length is 16 residues. CDR3 nucleotides: TGTGCCGGGTGGGGGGGCGGACAAGCGAGCACAGATACGCAGTATTTT. Translation gives CAGWGGGQASTDTQYF.

This sequence joins TRBV9 and TRBJ1-1, with TRBD1 matching over 7 bases. The CDR3 loop spans 17 amino acids. The germline V gene encodes CDR1 SGDLS and CDR2 YYNGEE. With V trimmed by 0 bases and J by 6 bases, 14 bases remained unmatched. This chain's CDR3 is CASSVAGGHTGGSEAFF. The DNA of the CDR3 is TGTGCCAGCAGCGTAGCAGGGGGACACACCGGTGGGTCTGAAGCTTTCTTT.

The CDR3 sequence is CASSQVGGGVGTNEKLFF. CDR3 sequence (DNA): TGCGCCAGCAGCCAAGTGGGGGGAGGGGTTGGTACTAATGAAAAACTGTTTTTT. The gene calls are TRBV4-1 and TRBJ1-4; D perhaps matches TRBD1 (5 bases). Germline V lookup: CDR1 MGHRA, CDR2 YSYEKL. CDR3 length: 18 amino acids. Trimming removed 1 base from V and 2 bases from J, with 17 bases in between.

This CDR3 is CASSRQASYEQYF. Written as DNA, the CDR3 is TGCGCCAGCAGCCGACAGGCCTCCTACGAGCAGTACTTC. The rearrangement joins TRBV5-1 to TRBJ2-7; tentative D call: TRBD1 (6 bases). The V gene's germline CDR1 is SGHRS and CDR2 YFSETQ. V lost 4 bases to trimming and J lost 0 bases, with 8 bases between them. CDR3 length: 13 amino acids.

CDR3 DNA: TGCGCCAGCAGGACAGGGGGCGCGAACACTGAAGCTTTCTTT. Its translation is CASRTGGANTEAFF. This chain uses TRBV5-1 with TRBJ1-1; the match to TRBD1 covers 10 bases. V dropped 5 bases and J dropped 1; count of bases not matched to a gene: 2. CDR3 length: 14 amino acids. Germline loops: CDR1 SGHRS, CDR2 YFSETQ. Looking up the rest from reference TRBV5-1 and TRBJ1-1 gives the full variable domain: KAGVTQTPRYLIKTRGQQVTLSCSPISGHRSVSWYQQTPGQGLQFLFEYFSETQRNKGNFPGRFSGRQFSNSRSEMNVSTLELGDSALYLCASRTGGANTEAFFGQGTRLTVV.

The V and J genes are TRBV7-8 and TRBJ1-2; D might be TRBD1 (5 bases). Germline V gene lookup returns CDR1 SGHVS and CDR2 FQNEAQ. The V and J ends lost 5 bases and 4 bases respectively, with 11 bases between them. CDR3 length equals 13 residues. DNA of the CDR3: TGTGCCAGCAGCGTAGACAGATCCTATGGCTACACCTTC. Protein product: CASSVDRSYGYTF.

About this clone itself: The junction does not match germline at one end; this may be a read error. This rearrangement joins TRBV27 to TRBJ2-1; the match to TRBD2 covers 12 bases. This CDR3 has 15 amino acids. Germline lookup yields CDR1 MNHEY and CDR2 SMNVEV (reference sequence). The CDR3 DNA follows: TGTGCCAGCAGTCTATCTAGCGGGAGGGCCAATGAGCAGTTCTTC. Its protein is CASSLSSGRANEQFF.

This clone was counted a few times. The genes are TRBV10-1 and TRBJ2-2; 9 nucleotides match TRBD1. J lost 7 bases, V lost 3 bases, and 6 bases had no gene match. CDR1 and CDR2 from the germline V gene are WNHNN and SYGVQD (reference sequence). The CDR3 is 15 amino acids. The CDR3 region is CASSDGQGKNGELFF. As DNA, the CDR3 is TGCGCCAGCAGTGATGGACAGGGGAAGAACGGGGAGCTGTTTTTT.

V gene TRBV6-6 combines with J gene TRBJ1-1, with 9 bases lining up with TRBD1. Trimming at V came to 5 bases and at J to 2 bases, leaving 9 bases not matched to a gene. Germline-derived CDR1 and CDR2 are MNHNY and SVGAGI (reference sequence). The CDR3 runs to 16 residues. The CDR3 region is CASSRRTGEGNTEAFF. The DNA of the CDR3 is TGTGCCAGCAGTCGACGGACAGGGGAGGGAAACACTGAAGCTTTCTTT.

J is TRBJ2-3 and V is TRBV5-4; 7 nucleotides agree with TRBD2. In germline, CDR1 is SGHNT, CDR2 YYREEE (reference sequence). The CDR3 covers 15 residues. V lost 4 bases to trimming and J lost 2 bases; unmatched junction nucleotides: 7. The CDR3 nucleotides read TGTGCCAGCAGCGCGGGGACTACAAACACAGATACGCAGTATTTT. Amino acid sequence: CASSAGTTNTDTQYF.

This sequence joins TRBV18 and TRBJ2-3, with D possibly matching TRBD1 (6 bases). The length of the CDR3 is 15 residues. Trimming pared 2 bases from V and 5 bases from J, leaving 14 bases between. Germline loops: CDR1 KGHSH, CDR2 LQKENI. Written as DNA, the CDR3 is TGTGCCAGCTCACCATTTGCAGGGGAAGTAGATACGCAGTATTTT. Its protein product is CASSPFAGEVDTQYF.

The gene calls are TRBV11-2 and TRBJ2-3; D might be TRBD1 (5 bases). This CDR3 region has 15 residues. Germline CDR1 reads SGHAT; CDR2 reads FQNNGV. Trimming took off 1 base at V and 3 bases at J, with 11 bases between the two ends. The CDR3 DNA sequence: TGTGCCAGCAGCTTAGCTAGGGGAAATACAGATACGCAGTATTTT. Translating it yields CASSLARGNTDTQYF.

The chain links TRBV5-1 to TRBJ2-5; possible D gene TRBD2, 6 bases. V was trimmed by 4 bases and J by 1 base, leaving 11 bases between them. The CDR3 spans 14 residues. CDR1 is SGHRS, CDR2 YFSETQ, per germline. In nucleotides, the CDR3 is TGCGCCAGCAGCCTGACTAGTATCCAAGAGACCCAGTACTTC. Amino acid sequence: CASSLTSIQETQYF.

J is TRBJ1-2 and V is TRBV7-9; tentatively, D is TRBD1 (5 bases). The CDR3 is 13 residues long. The V end lost 5 bases, the J end lost 8 bases, and 15 bases lay between the germline ends. Germline V gives CDR1 SEHNR, CDR2 FQNEAQ (reference sequence). CDR3 DNA sequence: TGTGCCAGCAGCCTCTCGGGGGAGGGAGGCTACACCTTC. This sequence encodes CASSLSGEGGYTF.

The chain joins TRBV3-1 (or the pseudogene TRBV3-2) to TRBJ1-1; the D is unclear. V was trimmed by 1 base and J by 1 base, leaving 10 bases between them. Germline V gene data show CDR1 as LGHDT and CDR2 as YNNKEL (reference sequence). This CDR3 has 15 residues. CDR3 coding DNA: TGTGCCAGCAGCCAAGGGCTCAGACAGAACACTGAAGCTTTCTTT. The encoded protein is CASSQGLRQNTEAFF.

This clone was seen only once. The rearrangement uses TRBV19 and TRBJ1-1; the D gene is possibly TRBD1 (5 bases). V was pared by 3 bases and J by 3 bases, with 17 bases between. CDR3 length: 16 amino acids. The germline V gene has CDR1 LNHDA and CDR2 SQIVND (reference sequence). The CDR3 sequence: CASSMGRGREDTEAFF. The CDR3 nucleotides are TGTGCCAGTAGTATGGGGAGGGGTCGAGAGGACACTGAAGCTTTCTTT. Full variable domain (outside the CDR3, taken from reference TRBV19 and TRBJ1-1): DGGITQSPKYLFRKEGQNVTLSCEQNLNHDAMYWYRQDPGQGLRLIYYSQIVNDFQKGDIAEGYSVSREKKESFPLTVTSAQKNPTAFYLCASSMGRGREDTEAFFGQGTRLTVV.

The chain joins TRBV19 to TRBJ2-7, with a possible D match to TRBD1 (6 bases). This CDR3 comprises 13 residues. The V end lost 10 bases, the J end lost 3 bases, and 16 bases lay between the germline ends. Germline V lookup: CDR1 LNHDA, CDR2 SQIVND (reference sequence). The CDR3: CATRQAVHYEQYF. CDR3 sequence (DNA): TGTGCCACCCGACAGGCAGTCCACTACGAGCAGTACTTC.

In the case of this clone: The sample has other DNA sequences that encode this CDR3 too. The genes are TRBV5-1 and TRBJ1-4; TRBD1 agrees at 7 bases. The CDR3 sequence is 14 residues long. Germline CDR1 is SGHRS and CDR2 is YFSETQ. The junction had 0 bases not matched to a gene; V was cut back by 0 bases and J by 4 bases. Written as DNA, the CDR3 is TGCGCCAGCAGCTTGGGACAGGGTAATGAAAAACTGTTTTTT. Its protein is CASSLGQGNEKLFF.

This clone was recorded once. V is TRBV5-4 and J is TRBJ1-1; D is ambiguous. The V and J ends lost 5 bases and 7 bases respectively, with 15 bases between them. CDR1 and CDR2 (germline): SGHNT, YYREEE (reference sequence). The CDR3 contains 13 residues. CDR3 bases: TGTGCCAGCAGTGCTGGTTGGCCGAATGAAGCTTTCTTT. Protein sequence: CASSAGWPNEAFF.

J is TRBJ2-1 and V is TRBV11-2; D unclear. Trimming removed 5 bases at V and 5 bases at J, with 10 bases between. This CDR3 spans 13 amino acids. Per germline, CDR1 SGHAT and CDR2 FQNNGV. CDR3 in amino acids: CASSPQRNNEQFF. The DNA of the CDR3 is TGTGCCAGCAGCCCACAGAGAAACAATGAGCAGTTCTTC. Variable domain in full (rest from reference TRBV11-2 and TRBJ2-1): EAGVAQSPRYKIIEKRQSVAFWCNPISGHATLYWYQQILGQGPKLLIQFQNNGVVDDSQLPKDRFSAERLKGVDSTLKIQPAKLEDSAVYLCASSPQRNNEQFFGPGTRLTVL.

The V gene is TRBV5-1, the J gene TRBJ2-1, with 13 nucleotides matching TRBD2. Germline V lookup: CDR1 SGHRS, CDR2 YFSETQ. The length of the CDR3 is 17 residues. Germline trimming cut 0 bases from V and 4 bases from J; bases unmatched to any gene: 4. The CDR3 DNA sequence: TGCGCCAGCAGCTTGGGACTAGCGGGAGGAACTTACAATGAGCAGTTCTTC. As protein: CASSLGLAGGTYNEQFF.

The V call is TRBV11-2, the J call TRBJ1-2; D is uncertain. Germline V gene data show CDR1 as SGHAT and CDR2 as FQNNGV. CDR3 length equals 15 residues. V lost 4 bases and J 8 bases, leaving 20 bases between the germline ends. The CDR3 DNA sequence: TGTGCCAGCAGCTATCTTAGGGCCCCCGGGGAAGGCTACACCTTC. Translating gives CASSYLRAPGEGYTF.

The V and J genes are TRBV19 and TRBJ1-5; the D gene is possibly TRBD1 (6 bases). Germline V lookup: CDR1 LNHDA, CDR2 SQIVND (reference sequence). Deletions cut 8 bases from V and 7 bases from J, with 21 bases between. The CDR3 contains 15 residues. As DNA, the CDR3 is TGTGCCAGTGGAAACAGGAGGGGGGGCGGGCAGCCCCAGCATTTT. This translates into CASGNRRGGGQPQHF.

J is TRBJ2-6 and V is TRBV18; a weak D match, TRBD1 (6 bases). The germline V gene encodes CDR1 KGHSH and CDR2 LQKENI. The ends were cut back, 2 bases at V and 0 bases at J, with 14 bases in the middle. This CDR3 has 18 residues. In DNA, the CDR3 is TGTGCCAGCTCACCAGCGTCAGGGGTCAACTCTGGGGCCAACGTCCTGACTTTC. Its translation: CASSPASGVNSGANVLTF.

This clone is a singleton in its sample. The chain joins TRBV10-3 to TRBJ1-2; the match to TRBD1 covers 8 bases. Germline values: CDR1 ENHRY, CDR2 SYGVKD. CDR3 length: 15 residues. Unmatched junction bases numbered 0, after V lost 0 bases and J lost 0 bases. CDR3 loop: CAISESDRANYGYTF. For the CDR3, the DNA is TGTGCCATCAGTGAGTCGGACAGGGCTAACTATGGCTACACCTTC.